The entry below gives a single T cell receptor (beta chain) sequence along with its context. Its antigen is currently unknown. The germline V gene has CDR1 MNHEY and CDR2 SMNVEV (reference sequence). CDR3 size: 15 residues. The V end lost 0 bases, the J end lost 4 bases, and 12 bases lay between the germline ends. This entry is derived from a study of shared clonotypes between healthy human individuals. For each subset, genomic DNA was distributed in equal portions over several immunoSEQ plates. Sequencing was performed with immunoSEQ multiplex PCR; in TCRdb, only in-frame clones are kept and a portion is missing. The table shows about 2.1 million clones, with 93% occurring only once. It was CD45RO-negative cells, positively selected for CCR7, that made up naive CD8 cells, with terminally differentiated effector memory CD45RA+ cells excluded. Overall study results and limits: Among a handful of donors, roughly 5% of naive CD4 clonotypes were found in common. Richness estimates generally favored naive over memory subsets.

The material sequenced was naive CD8+ T cells from PBMCs. This TCR was recovered from a man between 18 and 29 years old in good health. Some clones in this sample may be carry-over from other donors' samples. This chain joins TRBV27 and TRBJ1-1; D is possibly TRBD1 (6 bases). In DNA form, the CDR3 reads TGTGCCAGCAGTTTATCGCCGGGGGCGAGCACTGAAGCTTTCTTT. Its protein is CASSLSPGASTEAFF.